Below, 23 T cell receptor beta chains from the same sample are listed, as sequenced in a study of response to subunit inactivated influenza vaccine. Each CDR3 protein gets one entry after TCRdb re-called the RT-PCR reads with MiXCR. The table records about 800,000 distinct CDR3 sequences, around 21% of them present only once. The sample consisted of PBMCs from blood, taken 5 days after vaccination. Receptors originate from a man aged 45 to 65 who received an inactivated influenza vaccine.

This clonotype occurred a few times. The chain carries TRBV6-5 and TRBJ1-1; 7 bases map to TRBD1. CDR3 size: 14 residues. From germline, CDR1 is MNHEY and CDR2 SVGAGI. V trimming: 4 bases; J trimming: 5 bases; junction bases outside the gene matches: 7. The CDR3: CASSSDRVYTEAFF. The CDR3 coding sequence is TGTGCCAGCAGTTCAGACAGGGTTTATACTGAAGCTTTCTTT.

The rearrangement uses TRBV28 and TRBJ2-7; 10 bases map to TRBD1. There are 17 residues in the CDR3. The germline V gene has CDR1 MDHEN and CDR2 SYDVKM. After removal of 3 bases from V and 1 base from J, the junction contained 9 bases not matched to a gene. CDR3: CASSFSEDRGLSYEQYF. CDR3 DNA: TGTGCCAGCAGTTTCTCTGAAGACAGGGGGCTTTCCTACGAGCAGTACTTC.

This clonotype was found many times. The chain joins TRBV20-1 to TRBJ1-1, with D uncertain. The germline V and J ends were trimmed by 1 base and 1 base, with 7 bases remaining between them. The CDR3 loop spans 13 amino acids. Germline-derived CDR1 and CDR2 are DFQATT and SNEGSKA (reference sequence). The CDR3 reads CSARGLQNTEAFF. The CDR3 coding sequence is TGCAGTGCTAGAGGGTTACAGAACACTGAAGCTTTCTTT.

The chain couples TRBV9 to TRBJ2-1; 7 bases match TRBD1. Germline CDR1 and CDR2: SGDLS and YYNGEE. The CDR3 runs to 15 residues. V dropped 3 bases and J dropped 2; count of bases not matched to a gene: 5. This CDR3 is CASSAPTGPYNEQFF. Written as DNA, the CDR3 is TGTGCCAGCAGCGCCCCGACAGGGCCCTACAATGAGCAGTTCTTC.

The rearrangement joins TRBV4-1 to TRBJ1-4; the match to TRBD1 covers 9 bases. Losses at the gene ends were 4 bases for V and 5 bases for J; bases not matched to a gene: 5. This CDR3 region has 15 residues. Germline values: CDR1 MGHRA, CDR2 YSYEKL. The CDR3 loop is CASSRSGTGNEKLFF. In nucleotides, the CDR3 is TGCGCCAGCAGCCGTTCCGGGACAGGGAATGAAAAACTGTTTTTT.

The V and J genes are TRBV12-3 or TRBV12-4 and TRBJ2-1; maybe TRBD2 (6 bases). The CDR3 covers 14 residues. Trimming pared 4 bases from V and 8 bases from J, leaving 15 bases between. CDR3 residues: CASSSQGLPDEQFF. CDR3 in DNA: TGTGCCAGCAGTTCCCAGGGACTCCCGGATGAGCAGTTCTTC.

This clonotype has only a few counts. The rearrangement links TRBV7-9 to TRBJ2-7; 7 nucleotides align to TRBD2. This CDR3 is 15 amino acids long. CDR1 and CDR2 (germline): SEHNR, FQNEAQ (reference sequence). After removal of 5 bases from V and 2 bases from J, the junction contained 9 bases not matched to a gene. The CDR3 region is CASSPYPGGTYEQYF. The CDR3 DNA reads as TGTGCCAGCAGCCCTTATCCGGGAGGAACCTACGAGCAGTACTTC.

The chain links TRBV7-2 to TRBJ1-4, with 8 bases aligning to TRBD1. From germline, CDR1 is SGHTA and CDR2 FQGNSA. With V trimmed by 5 bases and J by 7 bases, 15 bases remained unmatched. This CDR3 region has 17 residues. CDR3 sequence (DNA): TGTGCCAGCAGCGCTCGAGCGCTAGGACAGGGCGGTGAAAAACTGTTTTTT. It translates to CASSARALGQGGEKLFF. Full variable domain (outside the CDR3, taken from reference TRBV7-2 and TRBJ1-4): GAGVSQSPSNKVTEKGKDVELRCDPISGHTALYWYRQSLGQGLEFLIYFQGNSAPDKSGLPSDRFSAERTGGSVSTLTIQRTQQEDSAVYLCASSARALGQGGEKLFFGSGTQLSVL.

The rearrangement links TRBV10-3 to TRBJ2-7; 7 bases line up with TRBD1. Trimming took 4 bases from V and 2 from J; bases not matched to a gene: 8. CDR3 length equals 15 residues. Germline V gene lookup returns CDR1 ENHRY and CDR2 SYGVKD. CDR3: CAISGGTENTYEQYF. Written as DNA, the CDR3 is TGTGCCATCAGTGGTGGGACAGAAAATACCTACGAGCAGTACTTC.

This clonotype has only a few counts. J is TRBJ1-2 and V is TRBV6-5, with D possibly matching TRBD1 (5 bases). This CDR3 region has 13 residues. Trimming stripped 2 bases from V and 7 bases from J, with 11 bases between. Germline V gene data show CDR1 as MNHEY and CDR2 as SVGAGI. CDR3 protein: CASSYRGLTGYTF. The CDR3, as DNA: TGTGCCAGCAGTTACCGGGGGTTGACTGGCTACACCTTC.

This clonotype occurred a few times. The V and J genes are TRBV5-1 and TRBJ2-7, with 8 bases fitting TRBD1. The CDR3 loop spans 15 amino acids. V was clipped by 1 base and J by 2 bases; unmatched bases: 5. The germline V gene encodes CDR1 SGHRS and CDR2 YFSETQ. The CDR3 is CASSLQQGGPYEQYF. For the CDR3, the DNA is TGCGCCAGCAGCTTGCAACAGGGGGGCCCCTACGAGCAGTACTTC.

This clonotype was seen more than once but under ten times. The chain is built from TRBV6-1 and TRBJ2-7, with 13 bases fitting TRBD2. V shed 6 bases and J 0 bases; nucleotides not matched to a gene: 11. CDR1 is MNHNS, CDR2 SASEGT, per germline. The CDR3 is 18 residues long. CDR3 amino acids: CASRQRGLAGYGSYEQYF. For the CDR3, the DNA is TGTGCCAGCAGGCAAAGGGGACTAGCGGGGTACGGCTCCTACGAGCAGTACTTC.

This clonotype was picked up a small number of times. The rearrangement uses TRBV20-1 and TRBJ2-7; TRBD2 agrees at 7 bases. Per the germline V gene, CDR1 is DFQATT and CDR2 is SNEGSKA (reference sequence). The CDR3 has 14 amino acids. V lost 4 bases to trimming and J lost 4 bases; unmatched junction nucleotides: 10. CDR3 in amino acids: CSAIDGLVEYEQYF. In DNA, the CDR3 is TGCAGTGCTATCGACGGACTAGTTGAATACGAGCAGTACTTC.

The chain joins TRBV29-1 to TRBJ1-2; 10 bases line up with TRBD1. Germline assignment: CDR1 SQVTM and CDR2 ANQGSEA. The J segment lost 6 bases and the V segment lost 8 bases, leaving 15 bases of the junction unmatched. The CDR3 spans 15 residues. CDR3 in amino acids: CSIRGPGTGAHGYTF. The CDR3 bases are TGCAGCATTCGCGGACCCGGGACAGGGGCCCATGGCTACACCTTC.

The CDR3 sequence is CASSYPAVNTEAFF. The CDR3 nucleotides are TGTGCCAGCAGTTACCCCGCGGTGAACACTGAAGCTTTCTTT. The chain carries TRBV6-2 or TRBV6-3 and TRBJ1-1; unclear D gene. V lost 2 bases and J lost 0, with 7 bases in between. The CDR3 has 14 residues. Per the germline V gene, CDR1 is MNHEY and CDR2 is SVGEGT.

This rearrangement joins TRBV27 to TRBJ2-1; TRBD2 matches at 9 bases. Germline assignment: CDR1 MNHEY and CDR2 SMNVEV (reference sequence). This CDR3 comprises 13 residues. V lost 2 bases and J lost 9; bases outside the gene matches: 2. CDR3: CASSLGTSSEQFF. The DNA of the CDR3 is TGTGCCAGCAGTTTAGGGACTAGCAGTGAGCAGTTCTTC.

The CDR3 region has the DNA TGTGCCAGCAGCTTGGATTGGGGAGGGGATGAGCAGTTCTTC. It codes for CASSLDWGGDEQFF. The chain carries TRBV5-6 and TRBJ2-1, with TRBD2 matching 7 bases. This CDR3 has 14 amino acids. V lost 0 bases, J lost 8 bases, and 5 bases stayed unmatched. Germline-derived CDR1 and CDR2 are SGHDT and YYEEEE.

The chain employs TRBV29-1 and TRBJ2-1; D unresolved. Trimming stripped 4 bases from V and 8 bases from J, with 12 bases between. The CDR3 consists of 12 residues. Germline CDR1 and CDR2: SQVTM and ANQGSEA. The CDR3 bases are TGCAGCGTTGCACTCAACATCTATGAGCAGTTCTTC. Translation: CSVALNIYEQFF.

The table lists this clonotype with a few counts. The chain uses TRBV18 and TRBJ1-3; D remains unclear. The CDR3 has 16 residues. Trimming took off 5 bases at V and 4 bases at J, with 18 bases between the two ends. Germline assignment: CDR1 KGHSH and CDR2 LQKENI. DNA for the CDR3: TGTGCCAGCTCAGTTCTCTCAGCTACGTTAGGAAACACCATATATTTT. Translating it yields CASSVLSATLGNTIYF.

This clonotype was recorded many times. The chain has TRBV6-5 and TRBJ2-1; perhaps D is TRBD1 or TRBD2 (6 bases each). V lost 6 bases and J lost 8, with 11 bases in between. This CDR3 spans 12 amino acids. Germline assignment: CDR1 MNHEY and CDR2 SVGAGI. CDR3 protein: CASRSGGYEQFF. The CDR3 nucleotides read TGTGCCAGCAGGTCCGGGGGCTATGAGCAGTTCTTC.

This clonotype was recorded once. This chain connects TRBV7-9 to TRBJ2-5; 9 bases line up with TRBD2. The J segment lost 2 bases and the V segment lost 2 bases, leaving 3 bases of the junction unmatched. This CDR3 has 15 residues. Germline CDR1 SEHNR, CDR2 FQNEAQ (reference sequence). CDR3: CASSLRLAGQETQYF. In DNA, the CDR3 is TGTGCCAGCAGCTTAAGGCTAGCGGGGCAAGAGACCCAGTACTTC.

The chain recombines TRBV12-3 or TRBV12-4 with TRBJ2-1; 7 bases match TRBD2. V dropped 4 bases and J dropped 0; count of bases not matched to a gene: 6. This CDR3 contains 16 residues. The CDR3 DNA reads TGTGCCAGCAGTTATCCTAGCGGCTACTCCTACAATGAGCAGTTCTTC. This codes for CASSYPSGYSYNEQFF.

The rearrangement links TRBV6-2 or TRBV6-3 to TRBJ2-1; TRBD2 matches 10 bases. The CDR3 consists of 17 residues. Germline V gives CDR1 MNHEY, CDR2 SVGEGT. V shed 4 bases, J shed 3 bases, and the junction held 9 bases outside the gene matches. Here the CDR3 reads CASSSGLAVGYYNEQFF. The CDR3 DNA follows: TGTGCCAGCAGTTCAGGACTAGCGGTTGGTTACTACAATGAGCAGTTCTTC.